This T cell receptor (beta chain) comes out of a study of shared clonotypes between healthy human individuals. Notes on the study in general: Clonotype sharing levels among donors were expected to vary with sequencing depth.

On this clone: The antigen remains unidentified.

CDR1 LNHDA and CDR2 SQIVND come from the germline V gene (reference sequence). The CDR3 has 16 residues. V shed 11 bases and J shed 2 bases, with 25 bases lying between them. Cells designated naive CD8 were CD45RO-negative and were positively selected for CCR7, with terminally differentiated effector memory CD45RA+ cells excluded. There were only Caucasian adults among the donors, and all lived in Nashville, Tennessee. The authors ran the assay at deep level. Original processing methods: Filtering differed, since immunoSEQ gave only junction sequences and no quality scores. Assay: immunoSEQ multiplex PCR; the TCRdb copy retains only in-frame clones and omits some. V and J calls and clone size come straight from that table; D and trimming were deduced from the DNA. The sample has 2 million to 2.5 million clones; about 95% are singletons.

V usage is TRBV19 and J usage is TRBJ2-7; D possibly matches TRBD1 or TRBD2 (6 bases each). Sequenced input: naive CD8+ T cells sorted from blood. This TCR came from a man aged 18-30 years in good health. The CDR3 reads CAGPLGGLGEPYEQYF. DNA for the CDR3: TGTGCCGGTCCCCTGGGGGGCTTAGGGGAACCCTACGAGCAGTACTTC.